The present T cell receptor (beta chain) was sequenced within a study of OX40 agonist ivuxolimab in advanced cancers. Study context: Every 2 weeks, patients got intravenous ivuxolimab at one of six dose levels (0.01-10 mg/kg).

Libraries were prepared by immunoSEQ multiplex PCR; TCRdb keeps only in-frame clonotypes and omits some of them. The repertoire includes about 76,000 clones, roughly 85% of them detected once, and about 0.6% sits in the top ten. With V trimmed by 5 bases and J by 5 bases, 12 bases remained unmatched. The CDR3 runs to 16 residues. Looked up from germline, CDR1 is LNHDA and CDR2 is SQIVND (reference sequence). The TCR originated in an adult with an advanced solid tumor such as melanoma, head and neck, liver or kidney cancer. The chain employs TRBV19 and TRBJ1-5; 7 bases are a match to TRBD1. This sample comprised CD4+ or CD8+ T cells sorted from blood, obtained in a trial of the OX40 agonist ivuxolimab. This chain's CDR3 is CASSGSDRDIYQPQHF. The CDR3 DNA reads TGTGCCAGTAGTGGATCCGACAGGGATATTTATCAGCCCCAGCATTTT.